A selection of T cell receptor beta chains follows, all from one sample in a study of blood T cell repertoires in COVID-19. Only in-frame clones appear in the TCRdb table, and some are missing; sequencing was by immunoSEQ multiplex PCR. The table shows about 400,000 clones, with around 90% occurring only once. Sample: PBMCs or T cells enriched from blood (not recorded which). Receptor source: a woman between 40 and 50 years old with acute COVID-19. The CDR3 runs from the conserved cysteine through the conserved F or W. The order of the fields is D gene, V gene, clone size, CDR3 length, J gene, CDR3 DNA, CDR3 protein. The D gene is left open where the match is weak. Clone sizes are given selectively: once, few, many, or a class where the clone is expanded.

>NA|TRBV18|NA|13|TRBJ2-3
TGTGCCAGCTCACCCTCGGTAACAGATACGCAGTATTTT
CASSPSVTDTQYF
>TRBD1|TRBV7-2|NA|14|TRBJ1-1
TGTGCCAGCAGCTTTCCTACAGGGGGCACTGAAGCTTTCTTT
CASSFPTGGTEAFF
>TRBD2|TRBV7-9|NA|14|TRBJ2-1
TGTGCCAGCAGCTTACTAGCGGGGGACAATGAGCAGTTCTTC
CASSLLAGDNEQFF
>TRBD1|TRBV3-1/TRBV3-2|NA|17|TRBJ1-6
TGTGCCAGCAGCCATTGGGGACAGGGGGCGGGTAATTCACCCCTCCACTTT
CASSHWGQGAGNSPLHF
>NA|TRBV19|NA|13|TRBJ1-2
TGTGCCAGTACGGGTCGCTACCACTATGGCTACACCTTC
CASTGRYHYGYTF
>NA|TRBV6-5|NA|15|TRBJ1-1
TGTGCCAGCAAACCAGATGACAGACAGAACACTGAAGCTTTCTTT
CASKPDDRQNTEAFF
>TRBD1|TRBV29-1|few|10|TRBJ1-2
TGCAGCGTAGGGGGCAATGGCTACACCTTC
CSVGGNGYTF
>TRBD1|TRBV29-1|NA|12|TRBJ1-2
TGCAGCGTGGAGACAGGGGAGTATGGCTACACCTTC
CSVETGEYGYTF
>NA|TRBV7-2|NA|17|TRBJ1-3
TGTGCCAGCAGCCCCCCACTGAGTCCGGTCTCTGGAAACACCATATATTTT
CASSPPLSPVSGNTIYF
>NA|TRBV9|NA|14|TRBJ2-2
TGTGCCAGCAGCCAGCGGCATAACACCGGGGAGCTGTTTTTT
CASSQRHNTGELFF
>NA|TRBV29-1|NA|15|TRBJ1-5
TGCAGCGTCGCCGTGGGGGGGGATAGCAATCAGCCCCAGCATTTT
CSVAVGGDSNQPQHF
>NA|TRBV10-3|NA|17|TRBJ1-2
TGTGCCATCAGTGAGCCAACTCGGACAGATGGGTCCTATGGCTACACCTTC
CAISEPTRTDGSYGYTF
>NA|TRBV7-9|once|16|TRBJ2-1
TGTGCCAGCAGCTTAGTAGAGGGGGACGTAGACAATGAGCAGTTCTTC
CASSLVEGDVDNEQFF
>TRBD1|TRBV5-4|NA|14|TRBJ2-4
TGTGCCAGCAGCGCCCGACAGGGATCGGACATTCAGTACTTC
CASSARQGSDIQYF
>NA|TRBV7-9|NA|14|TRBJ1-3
TGTGCCAGCAGCTCGGGACTGCAAGAGGACACCATATATTTT
CASSSGLQEDTIYF
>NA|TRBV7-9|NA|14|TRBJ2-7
TGTGCCAGCAGCAACCGCGACACCACCTACGAGCAGTACTTC
CASSNRDTTYEQYF
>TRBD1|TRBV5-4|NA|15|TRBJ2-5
TGTGCCAGCAGCCTGGGACAGCCGACCGGAGAGACCCAGTACTTC
CASSLGQPTGETQYF
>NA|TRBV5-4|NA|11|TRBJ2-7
TGTGCCAGCAGCAAGGAGTTCGAGCAGTACTTC
CASSKEFEQYF
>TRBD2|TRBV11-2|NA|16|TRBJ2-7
TGTGCCAGCAGCTTAGATTCGTTGGGGGGGACCTACGAGCAGTACTTC
CASSLDSLGGTYEQYF
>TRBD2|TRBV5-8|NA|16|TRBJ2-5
TGTGCCAGCAACTTGGGTTCCCGGGGGGGCGAGGAGACCCAGTACTTC
CASNLGSRGGEETQYF
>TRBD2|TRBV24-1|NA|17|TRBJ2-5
TGTGCCACCAGTGACCGCACTAGCGGGGGGTACCAAGAGACCCAGTACTTC
CATSDRTSGGYQETQYF
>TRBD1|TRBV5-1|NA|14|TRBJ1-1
TGCGCCAGCAGCTGGACAGGGGGTGGCACTGAAGCTTTCTTT
CASSWTGGGTEAFF
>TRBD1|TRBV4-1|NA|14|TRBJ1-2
TGCGCCAGCAGCCAAGCGGGACAGCCTTATGGCTACACCTTC
CASSQAGQPYGYTF
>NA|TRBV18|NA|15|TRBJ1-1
TGTGCCAGCTCACCACCGCTTGCGCTGAACACTGAAGCTTTCTTT
CASSPPLALNTEAFF
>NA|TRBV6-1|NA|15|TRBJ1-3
TGTGCCAGCAGTGAGTTCCAGGTCTCAGGAAACACCATATATTTT
CASSEFQVSGNTIYF
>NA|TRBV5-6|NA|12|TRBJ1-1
TGTGCCAGCAGCTTGTCGGGTACTGAAGCTTTCTTT
CASSLSGTEAFF
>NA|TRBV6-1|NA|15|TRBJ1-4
TGTGCCAGCAGTGAAAGTCAGGGGTGGGGTGAAAAACTGTTTTTT
CASSESQGWGEKLFF
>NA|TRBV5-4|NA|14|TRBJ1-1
TGTGCCAGCTCTAACCCAGGTGAGAACACTGAAGCTTTCTTT
CASSNPGENTEAFF
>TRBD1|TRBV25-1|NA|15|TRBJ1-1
TGTGCCAGCAGTGCCGGGGACAGGGTGTGGGCTGAAGCTTTCTTT
CASSAGDRVWAEAFF
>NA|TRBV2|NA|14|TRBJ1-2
TGTGCCAGCAGTGAATATCGGGCTAACTATGGCTACACCTTC
CASSEYRANYGYTF
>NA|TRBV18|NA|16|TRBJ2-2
TGTGCCAGCTCACCACCGAGACAGGCGTACACCGGGGAGCTGTTTTTT
CASSPPRQAYTGELFF
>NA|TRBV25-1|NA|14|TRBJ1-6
TGTGCCAGCAGTGTGCGGGGGGAACTGGTTGCCCTCCACTTT
CASSVRGELVALHF
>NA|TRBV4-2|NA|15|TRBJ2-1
TGTGCCAGCAGCCAAGATTTGGGGGGTTTTAATGAGCAGTTCTTC
CASSQDLGGFNEQFF
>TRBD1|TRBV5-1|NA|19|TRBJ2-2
TGCGCCAGCAGTTACCGGCCGATTGGGACAGGGATGAACACCGGGGAGCTGTTTTTT
CASSYRPIGTGMNTGELFF
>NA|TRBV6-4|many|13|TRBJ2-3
TGTGCCAGCGGGGAGGACAGCACAGATACGCAGTATTTT
CASGEDSTDTQYF
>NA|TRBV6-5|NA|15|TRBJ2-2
TGTGCCAGCAGTTACGGATGGGGCAGGCCCGGGGAGCTGTTTTTT
CASSYGWGRPGELFF
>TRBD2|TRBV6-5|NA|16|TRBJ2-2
TGTGCCAGCAGTTACTCGCCCCTAGCGGCATCAGGGGAGCTGTTTTTT
CASSYSPLAASGELFF
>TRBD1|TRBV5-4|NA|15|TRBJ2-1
TGTGCCAGCAGCGCTACGGGACAGGACCTTTGGGGATTATTCTTC
CASSATGQDLWGLFF
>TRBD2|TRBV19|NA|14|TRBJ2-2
TGTGCCAGTATAGTAGCGGGGCGCACCGGGGAGCTGTTTTTT
CASIVAGRTGELFF
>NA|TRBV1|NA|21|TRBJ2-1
TGCACCAGCAGCCAAGTCTGGAATAGCGGGGGGGCCCACCGCTCCTACAATGAGCAGTTCTTC
CTSSQVWNSGGAHRSYNEQFF
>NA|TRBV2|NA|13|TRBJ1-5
TGTGCCAGCACCCAACTTAGCAATCAGCCCCAGCATTTT
CASTQLSNQPQHF
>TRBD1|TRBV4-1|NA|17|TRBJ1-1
TGCGCCAGCAGGTTCGGACAGGGGATTAGAAGGAACACTGAAGCTTTCTTT
CASRFGQGIRRNTEAFF
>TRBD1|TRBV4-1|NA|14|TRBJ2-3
TGCGCCAGCAGGCGACAGGGGCAGGGAGATACGCAGTATTTT
CASRRQGQGDTQYF
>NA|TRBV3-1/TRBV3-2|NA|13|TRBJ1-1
TGTGCCAGCAGCCCCGGGACAAATACTGAAGCTTTCTTT
CASSPGTNTEAFF
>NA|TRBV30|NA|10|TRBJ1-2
TGTGCCTGGAGAGGGAGGGGCTACACCTTC
CAWRGRGYTF